This T cell receptor beta chain was observed in a study of T cells in localized non-small cell lung cancer. This CDR3 comprises 14 residues. With 5 bases clipped from V and 8 bases from J, the junction kept 6 bases outside the gene matches. Germline CDR1 is SEHNR and CDR2 is FQNEAQ (reference sequence). Generated by immunoSEQ multiplex PCR, the TCRdb table keeps only in-frame clones and is missing some. Of about 27,000 clones in the sample, about nine tenths were seen once. Sequenced material: peripheral blood, taken before any cancer treatment. The sequence was collected from a female donor of 60 years or more with stage II squamous cell lung carcinoma. This chain joins TRBV7-9 and TRBJ1-2; 12 bases are a match to TRBD1. The CDR3 DNA is TGTGCCAGCAGCGCGGGACAGGGGGCTTGGGGCTACACCTTC. Amino acids: CASSAGQGAWGYTF.